This entry features one T cell receptor beta chain sequence. No antigen is known for it. The sample belongs to a study of T cell responses to AZD1222 COVID-19 vaccine. Across the study: Second-dose timings of about 4 or about 12 weeks were pooled.

General study findings and limits: Along spike, vaccine-associated CD4 TCRs were found throughout, with dominance at 160-218 and 743-854. Females outnumbered males among donors, who were mostly white British; clonal diversity was possibly underestimated. Repertoires were obtained solely post-peak T cell response.

Libraries were prepared by immunoSEQ multiplex PCR; TCRdb keeps only in-frame clonotypes and omits some of them. This sample has 95,000 to 150,000 clones, with approximately 90% found just once. Deletions cut 3 bases from V and 7 bases from J, with 10 bases between. The CDR3 has 13 amino acids. Germline CDR1 is LNHDA and CDR2 is SQIVND (reference sequence). This chain links TRBV19 with TRBJ1-5, with no clear D. The clonotype comes from an adult in good health. The material sequenced was peripheral blood, taken on day 0 of AZD1222 vaccination. The CDR3 is CASSIGWGQPQHF. DNA of the CDR3: TGTGCCAGTAGTATCGGGTGGGGACAGCCCCAGCATTTT.